The sequence of this T cell receptor (beta chain) was determined in a study of blood T cell repertoires in COVID-19. Across the whole study: Acute and convalescent COVID-19 specimens originated in the United States, Italy and Spain. Sample material is recorded as cDNA or gDNA derived from T cells, B-cell-depleted T cells, or PBMCs.

Cohort allocation depended upon clinical history that participants reported. V lost 4 bases to trimming and J lost 2 bases, with 15 bases between them. This CDR3 spans 16 amino acids. CDR1 and CDR2 from the germline V gene are SGHDT and YYEEEE. Authors' analysis steps: Reference gene primer amplification gave estimated nucleated cell counts. Only in-frame clones appear in the TCRdb table, and some are missing; sequencing was by immunoSEQ multiplex PCR. V and J calls and clone size are copied from that table; D and trimming were computed from the DNA. In the table there are hundreds of thousands of clones, just over 85% of which are singletons.

V and J are TRBV5-6 and TRBJ2-2, with a tentative D call TRBD2 (6 bases). Sample: PBMCs or T cells enriched from blood (not recorded which). This TCR was recovered from a woman in her forties with acute COVID-19. CDR3 sequence (DNA): TGTGCCAGCAGCGGGAGAACGGGACTTAACACCGGGGAGCTGTTTTTT. Its translation is CASSGRTGLNTGELFF.